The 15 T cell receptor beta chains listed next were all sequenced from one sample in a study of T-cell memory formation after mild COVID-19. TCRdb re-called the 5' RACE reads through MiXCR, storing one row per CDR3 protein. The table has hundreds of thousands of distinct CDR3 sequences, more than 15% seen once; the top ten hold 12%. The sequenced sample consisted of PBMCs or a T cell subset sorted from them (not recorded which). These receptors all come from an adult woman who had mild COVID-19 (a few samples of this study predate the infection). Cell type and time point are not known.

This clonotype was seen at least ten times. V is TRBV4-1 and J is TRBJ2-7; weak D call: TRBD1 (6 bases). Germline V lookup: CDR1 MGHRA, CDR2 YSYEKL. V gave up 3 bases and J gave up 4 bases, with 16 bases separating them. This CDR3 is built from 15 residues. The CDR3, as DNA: TGCGCCAGCAGCCAGACAGGAGACCCCGGTTACGAGCAGTACTTC. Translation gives CASSQTGDPGYEQYF.

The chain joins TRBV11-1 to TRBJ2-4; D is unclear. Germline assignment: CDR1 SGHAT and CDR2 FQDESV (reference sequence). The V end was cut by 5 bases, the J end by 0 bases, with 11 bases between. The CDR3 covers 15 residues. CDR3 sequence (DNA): TGTGCCAGCAGCCCGAAACGTATAGCCAAAAACATTCAGTACTTC. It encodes CASSPKRIAKNIQYF. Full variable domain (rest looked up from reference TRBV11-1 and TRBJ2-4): EAEVAQSPRYKITEKSQAVAFWCDPISGHATLYWYRQILGQGPELLVQFQDESVVDDSQLPKDRFSAERLKGVDSTLKIQPAELGDSAMYLCASSPKRIAKNIQYFGAGTRLSVL.

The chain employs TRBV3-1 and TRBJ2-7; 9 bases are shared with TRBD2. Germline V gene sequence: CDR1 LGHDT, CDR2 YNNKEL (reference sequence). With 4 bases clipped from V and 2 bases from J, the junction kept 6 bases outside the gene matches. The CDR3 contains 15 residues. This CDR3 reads CASSRGLAPTYEQYF. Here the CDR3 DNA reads TGTGCCAGCAGCCGAGGACTAGCGCCGACCTACGAGCAGTACTTC.

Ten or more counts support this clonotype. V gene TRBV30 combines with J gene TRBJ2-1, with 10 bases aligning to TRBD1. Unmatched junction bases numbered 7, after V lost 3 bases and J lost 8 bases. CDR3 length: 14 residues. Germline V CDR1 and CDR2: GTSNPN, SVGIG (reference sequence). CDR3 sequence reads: CAWSRDRGWHEQFF. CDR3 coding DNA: TGTGCCTGGAGCCGGGACAGGGGTTGGCATGAGCAGTTCTTC. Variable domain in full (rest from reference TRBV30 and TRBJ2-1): SQTIHQWPATLVQPVGSPLSLECTVEGTSNPNLYWYRQAAGRGLQLLFYSVGIGQISSEVPQNLSASRPQDRQFILSSKKLLLSDSGFYLCAWSRDRGWHEQFFGPGTRLTVL.

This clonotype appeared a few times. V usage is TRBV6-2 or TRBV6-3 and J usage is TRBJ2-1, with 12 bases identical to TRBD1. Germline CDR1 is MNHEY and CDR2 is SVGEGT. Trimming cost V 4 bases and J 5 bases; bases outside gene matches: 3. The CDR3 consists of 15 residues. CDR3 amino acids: CASSLGQGADNEQFF. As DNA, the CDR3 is TGTGCCAGCAGTTTGGGACAGGGGGCTGACAATGAGCAGTTCTTC.

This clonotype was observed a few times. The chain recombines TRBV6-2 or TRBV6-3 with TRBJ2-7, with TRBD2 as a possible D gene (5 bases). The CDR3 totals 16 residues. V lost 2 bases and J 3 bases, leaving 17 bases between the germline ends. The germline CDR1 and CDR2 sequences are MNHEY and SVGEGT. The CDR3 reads CASSYAREGKNYEQYF. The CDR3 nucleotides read TGTGCCAGCAGTTACGCCCGTGAGGGCAAGAACTACGAGCAGTACTTC.

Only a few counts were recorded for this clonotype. The CDR3 reads CASSDRPGSYEQYF. The CDR3 nucleotides read TGTGCCAGCAGTGACAGGCCGGGGTCCTACGAGCAGTACTTC. V and J are TRBV3-1 and TRBJ2-7; a possible D gene is TRBD1 (6 bases). The CDR3 consists of 14 residues. Trimming left V 6 bases short and J 1 base short, with 13 bases between. The germline CDR1 and CDR2 sequences are LGHDT and YNNKEL (reference sequence).

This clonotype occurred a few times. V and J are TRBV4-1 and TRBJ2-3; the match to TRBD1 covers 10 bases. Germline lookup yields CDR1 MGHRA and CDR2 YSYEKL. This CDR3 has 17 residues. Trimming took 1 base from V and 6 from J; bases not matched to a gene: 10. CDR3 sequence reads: CASSQGQGAFTMDTQYF. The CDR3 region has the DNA TGCGCCAGCAGCCAAGGACAGGGGGCGTTTACGATGGATACGCAGTATTTT.

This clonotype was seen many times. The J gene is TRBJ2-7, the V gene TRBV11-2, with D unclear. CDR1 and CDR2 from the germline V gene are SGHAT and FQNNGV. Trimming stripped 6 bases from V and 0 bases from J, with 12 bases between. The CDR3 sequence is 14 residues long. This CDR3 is CASSPRAISYEQYF. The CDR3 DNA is TGTGCCAGCAGTCCCCGGGCTATCTCCTACGAGCAGTACTTC.

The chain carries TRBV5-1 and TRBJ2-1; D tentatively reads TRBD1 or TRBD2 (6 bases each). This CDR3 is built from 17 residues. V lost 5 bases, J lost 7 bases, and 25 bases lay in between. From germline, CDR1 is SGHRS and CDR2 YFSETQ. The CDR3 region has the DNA TGCGCCAGCAGTTCATTTTCGGGGGACACCCGGGGGAATGAGCAGTTCTTC. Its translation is CASSSFSGDTRGNEQFF.

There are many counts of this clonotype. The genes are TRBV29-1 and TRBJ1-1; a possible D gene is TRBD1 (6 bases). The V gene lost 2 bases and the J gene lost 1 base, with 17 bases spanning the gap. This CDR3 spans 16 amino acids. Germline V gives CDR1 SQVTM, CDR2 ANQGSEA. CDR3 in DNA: TGCAGCGTTGAACCCCGCTTGACAGGAGGGAACACTGAAGCTTTCTTT. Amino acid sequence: CSVEPRLTGGNTEAFF.

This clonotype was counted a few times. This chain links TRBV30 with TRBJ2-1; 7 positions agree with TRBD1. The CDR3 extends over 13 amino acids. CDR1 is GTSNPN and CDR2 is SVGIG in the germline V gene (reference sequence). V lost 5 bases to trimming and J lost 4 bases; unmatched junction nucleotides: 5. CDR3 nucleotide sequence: TGTGCCTGGGCCTGGACAGGATACAATGAGCAGTTCTTC. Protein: CAWAWTGYNEQFF.

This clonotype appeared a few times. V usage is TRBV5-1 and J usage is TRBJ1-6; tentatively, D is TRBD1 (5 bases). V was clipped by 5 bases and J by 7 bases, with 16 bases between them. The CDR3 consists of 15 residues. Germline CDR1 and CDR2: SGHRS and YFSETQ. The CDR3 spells CASRLGYRPNSPLHF. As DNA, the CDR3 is TGCGCCAGCAGATTAGGTTACAGGCCAAATTCACCCCTCCACTTT.

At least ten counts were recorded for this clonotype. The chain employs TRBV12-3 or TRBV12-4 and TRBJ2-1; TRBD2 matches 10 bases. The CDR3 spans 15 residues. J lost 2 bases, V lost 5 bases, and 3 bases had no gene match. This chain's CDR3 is CASSLLAGAYNEQFF. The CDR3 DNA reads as TGTGCCAGCAGTCTTCTAGCGGGAGCCTACAATGAGCAGTTCTTC.

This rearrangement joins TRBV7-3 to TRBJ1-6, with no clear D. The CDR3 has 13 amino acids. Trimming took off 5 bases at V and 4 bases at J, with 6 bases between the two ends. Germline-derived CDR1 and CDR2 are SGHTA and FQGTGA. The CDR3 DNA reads TGTGCCAGCAGCGTTCTTTATAATTCACCCCTCCACTTT. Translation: CASSVLYNSPLHF.